A single sample is the source of the 6 T cell receptor beta chains below, sequenced in a study of early T cells in non-severe SARS-CoV-2 infection. Via MiXCR, TCRdb re-called the 5' RACE reads, giving one row per CDR3 protein. The table includes about 35,000 distinct CDR3 sequences, under 8% detected once. Sequences were obtained from whole blood. Receptors were obtained from an adult who was a healthcare worker with PCR-confirmed SARS-CoV-2 infection or an uninfected control (not recorded which).

Note on this clonotype: One junction end disagrees with the germline gene, perhaps due to a read error. The V call is TRBV6-6, the J call TRBJ1-3, with a possible D match to TRBD1 (6 bases). Germline CDR1 is MNHNY and CDR2 is SVGAGI (reference sequence). CDR3 length equals 15 residues. This CDR3 is CATLDRPPSENTIYF. Here the CDR3 DNA reads TGTGCCACCTTGGACAGACCTCCATCTGAAAACACCATATATTTT.

The chain joins TRBV6-6 to TRBJ2-2; 7 positions agree with TRBD1. Germline assignment: CDR1 MNHNY and CDR2 SVGAGI (reference sequence). This CDR3 is 16 amino acids long. V was clipped by 6 bases and J by 5 bases; unmatched bases: 12. CDR3 in amino acids: CASSSQGTAPTGELFF. CDR3 bases: TGTGCCAGCAGCTCACAAGGGACAGCGCCTACCGGGGAGCTGTTTTTT.

Note on this clonotype: The junction departs from the called germline gene at one end, perhaps through a read error. CDR3 region: CASSQQASHEQYF. The CDR3 DNA is TGTGCCAGCAGCCAACAGGCCTCCCACGAGCAGTACTTC. The chain recombines TRBV11-3 with TRBJ2-7, with D tentatively TRBD1 (5 bases). The germline V gene encodes CDR1 SGHNT and CDR2 YENEEA. This CDR3 comprises 13 residues.

Many counts were recorded for this clonotype. The chain links TRBV6-2 or TRBV6-3 to TRBJ2-5, with D perhaps TRBD1 (6 bases). The CDR3 runs to 16 residues. The ends were cut back, 0 bases at V and 2 bases at J, with 13 bases in the middle. The germline CDR1 and CDR2 sequences are MNHEY and SVGEGT. The CDR3, as DNA: TGTGCCAGCAGTTACTCCTGGGACAAGGCACAAGAGACCCAGTACTTC. Protein sequence: CASSYSWDKAQETQYF.

This clonotype has only a few counts. The CDR3 nucleotides read TGTGCCAGCAGTCCGGGACAGATCTATGGCTACACCTTC. This translates into CASSPGQIYGYTF. This sequence joins TRBV28 and TRBJ1-2; 7 positions agree with TRBD1. Germline lookup yields CDR1 MDHEN and CDR2 SYDVKM. V lost 5 bases, J lost 4 bases, and 4 bases stayed unmatched. The CDR3 runs to 13 residues.

The sample holds many counts of this clonotype. The J gene is TRBJ1-1, the V gene TRBV28; no clear D gene. The CDR3 has 13 residues. With 3 bases removed from V and 2 bases from J, the gap between germline ends came to 7 bases. CDR1 MDHEN and CDR2 SYDVKM come from the germline V gene. The DNA for the CDR3 is TGTGCCAGCAGTTTCGGAGGAAACACTGAAGCTTTCTTT. The encoded protein is CASSFGGNTEAFF.